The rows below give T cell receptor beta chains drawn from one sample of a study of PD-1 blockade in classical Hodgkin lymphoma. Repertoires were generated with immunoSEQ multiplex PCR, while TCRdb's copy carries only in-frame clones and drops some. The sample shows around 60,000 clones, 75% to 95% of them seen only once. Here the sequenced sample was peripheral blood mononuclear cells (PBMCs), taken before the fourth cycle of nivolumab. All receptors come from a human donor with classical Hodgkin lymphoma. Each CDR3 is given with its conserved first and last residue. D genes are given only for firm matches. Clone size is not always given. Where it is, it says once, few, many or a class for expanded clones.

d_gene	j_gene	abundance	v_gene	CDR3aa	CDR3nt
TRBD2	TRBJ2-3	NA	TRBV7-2	CASSLESGGRDTQYF	TGTGCCAGCAGCTTAGAAAGCGGGGGGAGGGATACGCAGTATTTT
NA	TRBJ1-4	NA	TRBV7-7	CASSFSRGEKLFF	TGTGCTAGCAGCTTCAGCAGGGGTGAAAAACTGTTTTTT
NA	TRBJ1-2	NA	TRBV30	CAWTTGASNYGYTF	TGTGCCTGGACGACAGGAGCATCTAACTATGGCTACACCTTC
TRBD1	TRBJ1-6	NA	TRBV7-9	CASRTPGQGASPLHF	TGTGCCAGCAGAACTCCGGGACAGGGGGCTTCACCCCTCCACTTT
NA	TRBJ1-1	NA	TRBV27	CASSLGGEAFF	TGTGCCAGCAGTTTAGGAGGAGAAGCTTTCTTT
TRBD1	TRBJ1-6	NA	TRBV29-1	CSVRGTEGNSPLHF	TGCAGCGTCCGTGGGACAGAGGGCAATTCACCCCTCCACTTT
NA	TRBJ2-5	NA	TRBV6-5	CASSWRGGETQYF	TGTGCCAGCAGTTGGAGGGGTGGAGAGACCCAGTACTTC
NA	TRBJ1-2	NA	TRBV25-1	CASSEVDYGYTF	TGTGCCAGCAGTGAAGTGGACTATGGCTACACCTTC
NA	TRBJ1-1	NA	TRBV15	CATSRGPGLVTEAFF	TGTGCCACCAGCAGGGGACCGGGATTGGTGACTGAAGCTTTCTTT
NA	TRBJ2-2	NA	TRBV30	CAWNPTTGELFF	TGTGCCTGGAACCCAACCACCGGGGAGCTGTTTTTT
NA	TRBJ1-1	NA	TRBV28	CAILPPSLTEAFF	TGTGCCATTCTCCCCCCGAGTTTGACTGAAGCTTTCTTT
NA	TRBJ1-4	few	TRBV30	CAWSVQGGEKLFF	TGTGCCTGGAGTGTACAGGGAGGGGAAAAACTGTTTTTT
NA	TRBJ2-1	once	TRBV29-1	CSVGQKTYNEQFF	TGCAGCGTTGGCCAGAAGACCTACAATGAGCAGTTCTTC
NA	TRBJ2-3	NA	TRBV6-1	CASSGVEYTDTQYF	TGTGCCAGCTCGGGGGTGGAGTACACAGATACGCAGTATTTT
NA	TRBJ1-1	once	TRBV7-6	CASSLTANTEAFF	TGTGCCAGCAGCCTGACAGCGAACACTGAAGCTTTCTTT
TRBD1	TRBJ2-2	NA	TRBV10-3	CAIRGTGAANTGELFF	TGTGCCATCAGGGGGACAGGGGCAGCGAACACCGGGGAGCTGTTTTTT
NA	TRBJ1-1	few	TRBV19	CASKEREVGSEAFF	TGTGCCAGTAAGGAGAGGGAAGTAGGGTCTGAAGCTTTCTTT
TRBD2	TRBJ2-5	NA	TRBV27	CASGPSATSGGPSYRETQYF	TGTGCCAGCGGCCCCAGCGCGACTAGCGGGGGCCCGTCGTACCGGGAGACCCAGTACTTC
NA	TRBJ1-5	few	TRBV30	CAWSEDDNQPQHF	TGTGCCTGGAGTGAGGATGACAATCAGCCCCAGCATTTT
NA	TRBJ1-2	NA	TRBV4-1	CASSQEFIGYGYTF	TGCGCCAGCAGCCAAGAATTCATCGGGTATGGCTACACCTTC
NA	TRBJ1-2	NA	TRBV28	CASSSISLGGMGGYTF	TGTGCCAGCAGTTCGATATCGCTCGGGGGAATGGGTGGCTACACCTTC
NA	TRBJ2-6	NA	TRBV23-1	CASSLMGSGANVLTF	TGCGCCAGCAGTCTCATGGGGTCTGGGGCCAACGTCCTGACTTTC
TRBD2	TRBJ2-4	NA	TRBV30	CAWSWGGAKNIQYF	TGTGCCTGGAGTTGGGGGGGAGCCAAAAACATTCAGTACTTC
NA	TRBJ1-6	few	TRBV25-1	CASSEFRTDANSPLHF	TGTGCCAGCAGTGAATTTAGGACAGACGCCAATTCACCCCTCCACTTT
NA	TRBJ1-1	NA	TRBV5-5	CASSFHRDTEAFF	TGTGCCAGCAGCTTTCACAGGGACACTGAAGCTTTCTTT
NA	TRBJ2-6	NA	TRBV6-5	CASRDRANVLTF	TGTGCCAGCAGGGATAGGGCAAACGTCCTGACTTTC
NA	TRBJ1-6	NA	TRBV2	CASSPGRMNSPLHF	TGTGCCAGCTCTCCTGGGCGTATGAATTCACCCCTCCACTTT
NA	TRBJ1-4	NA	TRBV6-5	CASSYALGTAEKLFF	TGTGCCAGCAGTTACGCCCTCGGGACCGCTGAAAAACTGTTTTTT
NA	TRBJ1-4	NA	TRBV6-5	CASSYSGSNEKLFF	TGTGCCAGCAGTTACTCGGGCAGTAATGAAAAACTGTTTTTT
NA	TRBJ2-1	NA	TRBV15	CATSGDRLVTSHNEQFF	TGTGCCACCAGCGGCGATAGACTAGTCACCTCACACAATGAGCAGTTCTTC
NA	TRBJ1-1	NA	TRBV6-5	CASSFRGTEAFF	TGTGCCAGCAGTTTCAGGGGCACTGAAGCTTTCTTT
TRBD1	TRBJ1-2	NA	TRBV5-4	CASSADRVGNYGYTF	TGTGCCAGCAGCGCTGACAGGGTTGGCAACTATGGCTACACCTTC
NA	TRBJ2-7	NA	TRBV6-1	CASSVQPTGYEQYF	TGTGCCAGCAGTGTACAGCCCACTGGCTACGAGCAGTACTTC
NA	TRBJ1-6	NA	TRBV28	CASSSREGRTHSPLHF	TGTGCCAGCAGTTCCAGGGAGGGACGGACGCATTCACCCCTCCACTTT
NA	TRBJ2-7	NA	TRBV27	CASSSSYEQYF	TGTGCCAGCAGTTCCTCCTACGAGCAGTACTTC
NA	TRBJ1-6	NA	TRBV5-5	CASSFLQASSYNSPLHF	TGTGCCAGCAGCTTTCTACAGGCCAGCTCCTATAATTCACCCCTCCACTTT
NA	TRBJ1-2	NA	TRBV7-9	CASSENRANGYTF	TGTGCCAGCAGCGAGAATAGGGCCAATGGCTACACCTTC
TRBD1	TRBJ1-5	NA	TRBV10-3	CAISENRGGNQPQHF	TGTGCCATCAGTGAGAACAGGGGTGGCAATCAGCCCCAGCATTTT
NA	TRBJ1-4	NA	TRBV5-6	CASSLWKHEKLFF	TGTGCCAGCAGCTTGTGGAAACACGAAAAACTGTTTTTT
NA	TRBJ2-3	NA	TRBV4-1	CASSQVHGGTDTQYF	TGCGCCAGCAGCCAAGTCCATGGGGGCACAGATACGCAGTATTTT
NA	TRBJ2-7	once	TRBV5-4	CASSLDWGWGYEQYF	TGTGCCAGCAGCTTGGACTGGGGGTGGGGTTACGAGCAGTACTTC
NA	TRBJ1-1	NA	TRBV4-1	CASSQQKYTEAFF	TGCGCCAGCAGCCAACAGAAATACACTGAAGCTTTCTTT